These 3 T cell receptor beta chains were all obtained from the same sample, sequenced in a study of CD8 T cells in ankylosing spondylitis listed by TCRdb under 2017. General study outcomes and caveats: A TCR beta motif made up of fewer than 10 highly homologous amino acid variants appeared to be characteristic of blood from ankylosing spondylitis patients.

For these receptors, no antigen is known. Preparation of the library involved 5' RACE. The instrument given in TCRdb is Illumina HiSeq 2500. TCRdb reran the public reads through fastp at Q25 and MiXCR, keeping productive beta chains. Rows are unified per CDR3 protein, each entry keeping the most common DNA and genes. This sample has some 800,000 distinct CDR3 sequences in its table, and approximately 12% of those were observed once. Of the sample, 0.51% is held by the ten largest clones. Sequencing used blood, either unsorted or a sorted T cell fraction (not recorded which). These receptor sequences come from a male donor with ankylosing spondylitis.

J is TRBJ2-5 and V is TRBV5-4, with 9 bases identical to TRBD2. Unmatched junction bases numbered 6, after V lost 0 bases and J lost 3 bases. The germline CDR1 and CDR2 sequences are SGHNT and YYREEE (reference sequence). The CDR3 runs 16 residues. Written as DNA, the CDR3 is TGTGCCAGCAGCTTGGCTCCCCAGCGGGGGGAAGAGACCCAGTACTTC. Its protein is CASSLAPQRGEETQYF.

The chain links TRBV20-1 to TRBJ2-2; 11 nucleotides match TRBD2. The J segment lost 4 bases and the V segment lost 4 bases, leaving 5 bases of the junction unmatched. The CDR3 loop spans 15 amino acids. The germline V gene encodes CDR1 DFQATT and CDR2 SNEGSKA (reference sequence). The CDR3 nucleotides are TGCAGTGCTATAACGGGACTAGCGGCCACCGGGGAGCTGTTTTTT. It encodes CSAITGLAATGELFF.

CDR3 region: CSARVDTGELFF. CDR3 sequence (DNA): TGCAGTGCTAGAGTGGACACCGGGGAGCTGTTTTTT. The V call is TRBV20-1, the J call TRBJ2-2; the D is unclear. This CDR3 comprises 12 residues. Germline lookup yields CDR1 DFQATT and CDR2 SNEGSKA (reference sequence). The V and J ends lost 1 base and 3 bases respectively, with 3 bases between them.